This entry lists 23 T cell receptor beta chains sequenced from one sample in a study of control samples from healthy donors and cancer patients. This table comes from immunoSEQ multiplex PCR, and its TCRdb copy is limited to in-frame clones, with some not included. Altogether about 77,000 clones are present, roughly 92% being singletons, with the ten largest covering about 5%. Sequenced sample: blood. The receptors come from a woman aged 60-75 years in good health.

The rearrangement uses TRBV18 and TRBJ1-2, with 9 bases aligning to TRBD1. CDR1 is KGHSH, CDR2 LQKENI, per germline. Trimming took 4 bases from V and 3 from J; bases not matched to a gene: 0. The CDR3 is made up of 13 amino acids. The CDR3: CASSRDRDYGYTF. CDR3 DNA sequence: TGTGCCAGCTCACGGGACAGGGACTATGGCTACACCTTC.

The sample holds a few counts of this clone. The chain carries TRBV19 and TRBJ2-1; 10 nucleotides match TRBD2. This CDR3 is built from 18 residues. The ends lost 8 bases at V and 0 bases at J; junction bases unmatched: 13. Germline loops: CDR1 LNHDA, CDR2 SQIVND (reference sequence). The CDR3 spells CASAGTSAGFLSYNEQFF. The CDR3 nucleotides read TGTGCCAGTGCCGGGACTAGCGCCGGATTCCTCTCCTACAATGAGCAGTTCTTC.

The rearrangement links TRBV28 to TRBJ2-7, with D possibly matching TRBD2 (7 bases). V was pared by 7 bases and J by 3 bases, with 19 bases between. The CDR3 totals 15 residues. Looked up from germline, CDR1 is MDHEN and CDR2 is SYDVKM. The CDR3 DNA is TGTGCCAGCACTCCGGCGGGGGCTTGGTACTACGAGCAGTACTTC. This codes for CASTPAGAWYYEQYF.

The gene calls are TRBV28 and TRBJ2-5, with no clear D. The CDR3 is 10 residues long. Trimming pared 7 bases from V and 6 bases from J, leaving 6 bases between. Germline CDR1 MDHEN, CDR2 SYDVKM. The DNA for the CDR3 is TGTGCCAGCAAAAGGAAGACCCAGTACTTC. Translating gives CASKRKTQYF.

The genes are TRBV28 and TRBJ1-1, with D possibly TRBD1 on 6 matching bases. Trimming cost V 5 bases and J 10 bases, with 17 bases left between them. Germline-derived CDR1 and CDR2 are MDHEN and SYDVKM. This CDR3 spans 13 amino acids. Written as DNA, the CDR3 is TGTGCCAGCAGTGCGAACAGGGTTATAGGAGCTTTCTTT. It is translated as CASSANRVIGAFF.

This chain connects TRBV6-5 to TRBJ2-7; tentatively, D is TRBD1 (6 bases). Germline V gene sequence: CDR1 MNHEY, CDR2 SVGAGI. V was shortened by 0 bases and J by 4 bases, with 10 bases between the two germline ends. This CDR3 contains 14 residues. In DNA, the CDR3 is TGTGCCAGCAGTTACTCAGGACAGTTATACGAGCAGTACTTC. Its protein is CASSYSGQLYEQYF.

The chain has TRBV30 and TRBJ1-5; D not resolved. Germline lookup yields CDR1 GTSNPN and CDR2 SVGIG (reference sequence). Trimming took off 3 bases at V and 3 bases at J, with 9 bases between the two ends. The CDR3 is 13 amino acids. The CDR3 sequence: CAWSFGINQPQHF. CDR3 DNA: TGTGCCTGGAGCTTCGGAATCAATCAGCCCCAGCATTTT.

The chain links TRBV27 to TRBJ1-1; the D gene is possibly TRBD1 (6 bases). CDR1 MNHEY and CDR2 SMNVEV come from the germline V gene (reference sequence). The CDR3 covers 13 residues. Trimming removed 6 bases at V and 0 bases at J, with 8 bases between. The CDR3 DNA reads as TGTGCCAGCAGGGGACACATGAACACTGAAGCTTTCTTT. It yields the protein CASRGHMNTEAFF.

V and J are TRBV6-6 and TRBJ1-2; no firm D call. There are 13 residues in the CDR3. V was trimmed by 5 bases and J by 3 bases, leaving 10 bases between them. CDR1 and CDR2 from the germline V gene are MNHNY and SVGAGI (reference sequence). CDR3 in amino acids: CASSRTLYYGYTF. For the CDR3, the DNA is TGTGCCAGCAGTAGGACCCTCTACTATGGCTACACCTTC.

The chain combines TRBV6-2 or TRBV6-3 with TRBJ1-1; 9 nucleotides match TRBD1. The CDR3 is 15 residues long. CDR1 is MNHEY and CDR2 is SVGEGT in the germline V gene. J lost 1 base, V lost 5 bases, and 5 bases had no gene match. CDR3 sequence: CASSPTGQGNTEAFF. The CDR3 nucleotides read TGTGCCAGCAGTCCGACGGGACAGGGGAACACTGAAGCTTTCTTT.

The CDR3 sequence is CATSDYQGNAFF. CDR3 DNA sequence: TGTGCCACCAGTGATTACCAGGGAAACGCGTTCTTC. The V call is TRBV24-1, the J call TRBJ2-1, with TRBD1 as a possible D gene (5 bases). Germline CDR1 is KGHDR and CDR2 is SFDVKD. V was cut by 2 bases and J by 15 bases, with 13 bases left in between. CDR3 length: 12 residues.

This chain connects TRBV28 to TRBJ1-2; 11 bases fit TRBD1. CDR3 length: 14 residues. Trimming cost V 6 bases and J 4 bases; bases outside gene matches: 4. The germline V gene has CDR1 MDHEN and CDR2 SYDVKM. CDR3 sequence: CASRGQGALYGYTF. Written as DNA, the CDR3 is TGTGCCAGCAGAGGACAGGGGGCTCTCTATGGCTACACCTTC.

The gene calls are TRBV10-3 and TRBJ1-2; D not certain. V was pared by 3 bases and J by 7 bases, with 9 bases between. CDR3 length: 12 amino acids. Per the germline V gene, CDR1 is ENHRY and CDR2 is SYGVKD. The CDR3 DNA is TGTGCCATCAGTGATCTCAATAGTGGCTACACCTTC. Translated, it gives CAISDLNSGYTF.

CDR3 coding DNA: TGTGCCAGCAGCTTAGCTCCAGGGACTGGAAACACCATATATTTT. The encoded protein is CASSLAPGTGNTIYF. V usage is TRBV7-2 and J usage is TRBJ1-3; maybe TRBD1 (5 bases). The CDR3 runs to 15 residues. Germline V gene sequence: CDR1 SGHTA, CDR2 FQGNSA. Trimming took 0 bases from V and 2 from J, leaving 8 bases between them. Full variable domain (remainder filled in from reference TRBV7-2 and TRBJ1-3): GAGVSQSPSNKVTEKGKDVELRCDPISGHTALYWYRQSLGQGLEFLIYFQGNSAPDKSGLPSDRFSAERTGGSVSTLTIQRTQQEDSAVYLCASSLAPGTGNTIYFGEGSWLTVV.

J is TRBJ1-5 and V is TRBV4-2; D possibly corresponds to TRBD1 (5 bases). The V gene's germline CDR1 is LGHNA and CDR2 YNFKEQ. Trimming removed 0 bases at V and 7 bases at J, with 13 bases between. The CDR3 runs to 15 residues. The CDR3, as DNA: TGTGCCAGCAGCCAAGATTTAGGGGTACAGCAGCCCCAGCATTTT. Protein product: CASSQDLGVQQPQHF.

Here the CDR3 DNA reads TGTGCCAGCAGTGAGGGCGGAGGCGGGAGCCCCTACGAGCAGTACTTC. It is translated as CASSEGGGGSPYEQYF. J is TRBJ2-7 and V is TRBV6-1; 7 bases are a match to TRBD2. Germline lookup yields CDR1 MNHNS and CDR2 SASEGT. The CDR3 has 16 amino acids. V lost 3 bases and J lost 2; bases outside the gene matches: 10.

J is TRBJ1-5 and V is TRBV4-1; perhaps TRBD1 as D (5 bases). The CDR3 sequence is 15 residues long. V dropped 4 bases and J dropped 3 bases, with 13 bases sitting between them. From germline, CDR1 is MGHRA and CDR2 YSYEKL. As DNA, the CDR3 is TGCGCCAGCAGCCTGAATCAGGGAGTCAATCAGCCCCAGCATTTT. It yields the protein CASSLNQGVNQPQHF.

The V and J genes are TRBV18 and TRBJ1-5; D call uncertain. The CDR3 runs to 13 residues. V was clipped by 6 bases and J by 7 bases, with 13 bases between them. CDR1 is KGHSH, CDR2 LQKENI, per germline. CDR3 nucleotides: TGTGCCAGCTCCAACGGGGTCCTCCAGCCCCAGCATTTT. Protein product: CASSNGVLQPQHF.

The chain uses TRBV25-1 and TRBJ1-4, with 9 positions matching TRBD1. J was trimmed by 5 bases and V by 8 bases; bases with no gene match: 6. The germline gives CDR1 MGHDK, CDR2 SYGVNS. The CDR3 contains 14 residues. CDR3 DNA sequence: TGTGCCAGCCAGAGAGGGACAGGGAATGAAAAACTGTTTTTT. Its protein is CASQRGTGNEKLFF. Based on the CDR3 plus reference TRBV25-1 and TRBJ1-4, the full variable domain is EADIYQTPRYLVIGTGKKITLECSQTMGHDKMYWYQQDPGMELHLIHYSYGVNSTEKGDLSSESTVSRIRTEHFPLTLESARPSHTSQYLCASQRGTGNEKLFFGSGTQLSVL.

The V call is TRBV7-9, the J call TRBJ1-5; maybe TRBD1 (5 bases). The CDR3 has 13 amino acids. The V gene lost 3 bases and the J gene lost 5 bases, with 8 bases spanning the gap. Germline loops: CDR1 SEHNR, CDR2 FQNEAQ (reference sequence). CDR3 residues: CASSLQGDQPQHF. The CDR3 DNA reads TGTGCCAGCAGCTTGCAGGGAGATCAGCCCCAGCATTTT.

The CDR3 nucleotides are TGTGCCAGCAGTTTAGACGGGACAGCGAAGGGCTACACCTTC. Residues: CASSLDGTAKGYTF. The J gene is TRBJ1-2, the V gene TRBV28, with 7 bases matching TRBD1. V shed 2 bases, J shed 8 bases, and the junction held 8 bases outside the gene matches. This CDR3 has 14 amino acids. The germline gives CDR1 MDHEN, CDR2 SYDVKM.

The V gene is TRBV28, the J gene TRBJ1-1, with unresolved D. Germline CDR1 reads MDHEN; CDR2 reads SYDVKM. Trimming took off 4 bases at V and 6 bases at J, with 9 bases between the two ends. The CDR3 consists of 12 residues. CDR3 in DNA: TGTGCCAGCAGTTCCTTTAGACCTGAAGCTTTCTTT. Its protein is CASSSFRPEAFF.

The chain combines TRBV5-1 with TRBJ1-2; tentative D call: TRBD1 (6 bases). CDR1 SGHRS and CDR2 YFSETQ come from the germline V gene. Trimming removed 0 bases from V and 4 bases from J, with 7 bases in between. The CDR3 consists of 13 residues. CDR3 loop: CASSLDRAYGYTF. CDR3 in DNA: TGCGCCAGCAGCTTGGACAGGGCCTATGGCTACACCTTC.